Each of the 2 T cell receptor beta chains below was sequenced from the same sample in a study of T-cell memory formation after mild COVID-19. In TCRdb, the 5' RACE reads were re-called with MiXCR into one record per CDR3 protein. The table shows fewer than 250,000 distinct CDR3 sequences, with more than 25% occurring only once. Sample: PBMCs or a T cell subset sorted from them (not recorded which). The receptors originated from an adult woman who had mild COVID-19 (a few samples of this study predate the infection). Cell type and time point are not known.

The rearrangement joins TRBV24-1 to TRBJ2-3; possibly TRBD1 for D (5 bases). CDR1 and CDR2 (germline): KGHDR, SFDVKD. V dropped 0 bases and J dropped 4 bases, with 10 bases sitting between them. CDR3 size: 15 residues. The CDR3: CATSDLPQGADTQYF. DNA for the CDR3: TGTGCCACCAGTGATTTGCCCCAGGGCGCAGATACGCAGTATTTT.

The rearrangement uses TRBV11-2 and TRBJ2-4; 8 nucleotides agree with TRBD2. CDR1 SGHAT and CDR2 FQNNGV come from the germline V gene. Unmatched junction bases numbered 10, after V lost 2 bases and J lost 1 base. The CDR3 length is 18 residues. CDR3 residues: CASSLTVRGVRAKNIQYF. The CDR3 bases are TGTGCCAGCAGCTTAACGGTGCGGGGGGTGAGGGCCAAAAACATTCAGTACTTC.